This entry lists 22 T cell receptor beta chains sequenced from one sample in a study of Ad26.COV2.S vaccination and SARS-CoV-2 variants. Clones were read by immunoSEQ multiplex PCR, and TCRdb kept only the in-frame ones, dropping some. Here the sample spans over 450,000 clones, about 88% being singletons. Described treatment: over 15 received Ad26.COV2.S at low or high dose, single or two shots; several received placebo; per-sample allocation not given. Specimens were obtained on day 63 following the first vaccine or placebo injection. Material: peripheral blood, obtained in a trial of Ad26.COV2.S vaccine versus placebo. The receptors shown here come from a person between 18 and 65 years old who received the Ad26.COV2.S COVID-19 vaccine or a placebo.

V and J are TRBV6-2 or TRBV6-3 and TRBJ2-7, with 11 positions matching TRBD2. Germline V CDR1 and CDR2: MNHEY, SVGEGT. Trimming cost V 5 bases and J 7 bases; bases outside gene matches: 10. This CDR3 region has 15 residues. DNA of the CDR3: TGTGCCAGCAGTACAAGGACTAGCGGGCCCCTGGAGCAGTACTTC. The encoded protein is CASSTRTSGPLEQYF.

The V and J genes are TRBV28 and TRBJ2-3; D may be TRBD2 (5 bases). From germline, CDR1 is MDHEN and CDR2 SYDVKM. V dropped 6 bases and J dropped 2 bases, with 15 bases sitting between them. The CDR3 has 15 amino acids. The CDR3 loop reads CASRRTDYATDTQYF. The CDR3 coding sequence is TGTGCCAGCAGGCGGACTGACTACGCCACAGATACGCAGTATTTT.

CDR3 DNA: TGTGCCAGCAGCTTGGATGGGCCCCCCTATTTGGACGAGCAGTACTTC. Translated: CASSLDGPPYLDEQYF. The genes are TRBV7-2 and TRBJ2-7; the D is unclear. In germline, CDR1 is SGHTA, CDR2 FQGNSA. V was trimmed by 3 bases and J by 5 bases, leaving 20 bases between them. The length of the CDR3 is 16 residues.

The V call is TRBV6-6, the J call TRBJ2-5; D remains unclear. Between the trimmed V and J ends, which lost 4 bases and 4 bases, there was a span of 7 bases. There are 12 residues in the CDR3. Germline V gene sequence: CDR1 MNHNY, CDR2 SVGAGI (reference sequence). CDR3 loop: CASSWVGETQYF. The CDR3 DNA reads as TGTGCCAGCAGTTGGGTAGGAGAGACCCAGTACTTC.

The chain recombines TRBV6-5 with TRBJ2-7; 8 positions agree with TRBD1. The CDR3 has 15 amino acids. Germline lookup yields CDR1 MNHEY and CDR2 SVGAGI. The V and J ends lost 6 bases and 4 bases, in that order; junction bases with no gene match: 11. The CDR3 loop is CASSASGGSQYEQYF. Written as DNA, the CDR3 is TGTGCCAGCAGCGCCTCAGGGGGCTCTCAGTACGAGCAGTACTTC.

The rearrangement uses TRBV14 and TRBJ2-7; 12 bases align to TRBD1. This CDR3 has 15 residues. Germline V gene sequence: CDR1 SGHDN, CDR2 FVKESK. With 3 bases clipped from V and 3 bases from J, the junction kept 3 bases outside the gene matches. The CDR3 nucleotides read TGTGCCAGCAGCCAGGGGACAGGGGGCAGCTACGAGCAGTACTTC. Amino acid sequence: CASSQGTGGSYEQYF.

The rearrangement links TRBV18 to TRBJ2-5; D is uncertain. Germline V lookup: CDR1 KGHSH, CDR2 LQKENI. Deletions cut 0 bases from V and 1 base from J, with 3 bases between. This CDR3 comprises 13 residues. The CDR3: CASSPPIQETQYF. For the CDR3, the DNA is TGTGCCAGCTCACCACCGATCCAAGAGACCCAGTACTTC.

The chain employs TRBV15 and TRBJ1-1, with 7 bases identical to TRBD1. Germline CDR1 and CDR2: LNHNV and YYDKDF (reference sequence). J was trimmed by 5 bases and V by 7 bases; bases with no gene match: 7. CDR3 length: 13 residues. CDR3 amino acids: CATKGGARTEAFF. The DNA for the CDR3 is TGTGCCACCAAAGGGGGCGCGCGGACTGAAGCTTTCTTT.

As concerns this clone: An end of the junction differs from the germline gene, which may be a read error. The CDR3: CASNQDGTSPTDTQYF. The CDR3 bases are TGCGCCAGCAACCAAGATGGGACTAGCCCCACAGATACGCAGTATTTT. The chain combines TRBV4-1 with TRBJ2-3; 9 nucleotides line up with TRBD2. The CDR3 is 16 amino acids. CDR1 MGHRA and CDR2 YSYEKL come from the germline V gene.

The chain links TRBV6-6 to TRBJ1-5; the D is unclear. Trimming removed 5 bases at V and 1 base at J, with 12 bases between. The CDR3 is 15 amino acids. Germline loops: CDR1 MNHNY, CDR2 SVGAGI (reference sequence). CDR3 sequence: CASSPTGVSNQPQHF. CDR3 in DNA: TGTGCCAGCAGTCCCACGGGAGTCAGCAATCAGCCCCAGCATTTT.

The chain carries TRBV18 and TRBJ2-7; 7 bases line up with TRBD1. J was trimmed by 5 bases and V by 1 base; bases with no gene match: 5. In germline, CDR1 is KGHSH, CDR2 LQKENI. CDR3 length: 14 amino acids. The CDR3, as DNA: TGTGCCAGCTCACCACAGGGGGCCGTCCACGAGCAGTACTTC. It encodes CASSPQGAVHEQYF.

The CDR3 sequence: CASYPPGQQNIQYF. The CDR3 bases are TGCGCCAGCTATCCACCGGGACAGCAAAACATTCAGTACTTC. This chain joins TRBV10-2 and TRBJ2-4; TRBD1 aligns across 7 bases. The CDR3 has 14 residues. V was pared by 8 bases and J by 5 bases, with 9 bases of the junction left unmatched. CDR1 is WSHSY and CDR2 is SAAADI in the germline V gene.

The CDR3 nucleotides are TGCAGCGCCTTGGGATCTGAGGTGGGCACTGAAGCTTTCTTT. Protein product: CSALGSEVGTEAFF. The chain couples TRBV29-1 to TRBJ1-1; D is ambiguous. Trimming cost V 7 bases and J 4 bases, with 19 bases left between them. Germline V CDR1 and CDR2: SQVTM, ANQGSEA. The CDR3 runs 14 residues.

The chain employs TRBV14 and TRBJ2-1; D is perhaps TRBD1 (5 bases). The CDR3 is 14 residues long. Trimming shortened V by 5 bases and J by 4 bases, and 12 bases separated the two germline ends. CDR1 is SGHDN, CDR2 FVKESK, per germline. CDR3 nucleotides: TGTGCCAGCAGCGACAGAAGGGGTTACAATGAGCAGTTCTTC. The encoded protein is CASSDRRGYNEQFF. Full variable domain (missing parts from reference TRBV14 and TRBJ2-1): EAGVTQFPSHSVIEKGQTVTLRCDPISGHDNLYWYRRVMGKEIKFLLHFVKESKQDESGMPNNRFLAERTGGTYSTLKVQPAELEDSGVYFCASSDRRGYNEQFFGPGTRLTVL.

V and J are TRBV9 and TRBJ2-1; possible D gene TRBD2, 5 bases. The CDR3 spans 16 residues. The germline V gene has CDR1 SGDLS and CDR2 YYNGEE. V gave up 0 bases and J gave up 3 bases, with 13 bases separating them. CDR3: CASSVDGGLYYNEQFF. The CDR3, as DNA: TGTGCCAGCAGCGTAGATGGCGGGCTATACTACAATGAGCAGTTCTTC.

This sequence joins TRBV5-1 and TRBJ2-5; D perhaps matches TRBD2 (6 bases). Germline V CDR1 and CDR2: SGHRS, YFSETQ. V was clipped by 4 bases and J by 10 bases, with 20 bases between them. The CDR3 has 14 residues. Written as DNA, the CDR3 is TGCGCCAGCAGCCCGTACGCACGGGGCGGGGACCAGTACTTC. It yields the protein CASSPYARGGDQYF.

The chain links TRBV5-1 to TRBJ2-1; 12 positions agree with TRBD2. The CDR3 runs to 15 residues. Germline V lookup: CDR1 SGHRS, CDR2 YFSETQ. With 3 bases clipped from V and 6 bases from J, the junction kept 4 bases outside the gene matches. Written as DNA, the CDR3 is TGCGCCAGCAGCTACCCGGGACTAGCGGGCAATGAGCAGTTCTTC. Encoded protein: CASSYPGLAGNEQFF.

This clone was seen only once. The rearrangement joins TRBV28 to TRBJ1-2, with a weak D call TRBD1 (6 bases). The CDR3 is made up of 14 amino acids. Trimming pared 5 bases from V and 7 bases from J, leaving 17 bases between. The V gene's germline CDR1 is MDHEN and CDR2 SYDVKM. The CDR3 sequence is CASSGVSGEGGYTF. The CDR3 DNA sequence: TGTGCCAGCAGTGGGGTTTCAGGGGAGGGTGGCTACACCTTC.

The DNA of the CDR3 is TGTGCCAGCAGTGAAGGGACAGGTGGCGAGCAGTACTTC. This sequence encodes CASSEGTGGEQYF. This rearrangement joins TRBV25-1 to TRBJ2-7; 8 nucleotides match TRBD1. In germline, CDR1 is MGHDK, CDR2 SYGVNS. The CDR3 covers 13 residues. Losses at the gene ends were 2 bases for V and 6 bases for J; bases not matched to a gene: 3.

The J gene is TRBJ1-1, the V gene TRBV10-3; D not certain. CDR3 length: 14 residues. Trimming pared 0 bases from V and 11 bases from J, leaving 16 bases between. Germline values: CDR1 ENHRY, CDR2 SYGVKD. CDR3 sequence: CAISESGPLPDAFF. The CDR3 DNA sequence: TGTGCCATCAGTGAGTCGGGTCCTCTGCCAGATGCTTTCTTT.

This clone was detected a few times. Its ends do not fully match the called genes, so a read error is possible. The chain has TRBV6-5 and TRBJ1-5; D unresolved. The length of the CDR3 is 13 residues. In germline, CDR1 is MNHEY, CDR2 SVGAGI. As DNA, the CDR3 is TGTGCCAGCAGTTACAGAGGTAATCGGCCCCAGCATTTT. Translation: CASSYRGNRPQHF.

V gene TRBV9 combines with J gene TRBJ1-2; D remains unclear. The germline V and J ends were trimmed by 0 bases and 1 base, with 10 bases remaining between them. Germline loops: CDR1 SGDLS, CDR2 YYNGEE. The CDR3 sequence is 15 residues long. CDR3: CASSVAGGYNYGYTF. The CDR3 bases are TGTGCCAGCAGCGTAGCCGGCGGGTATAACTATGGCTACACCTTC.